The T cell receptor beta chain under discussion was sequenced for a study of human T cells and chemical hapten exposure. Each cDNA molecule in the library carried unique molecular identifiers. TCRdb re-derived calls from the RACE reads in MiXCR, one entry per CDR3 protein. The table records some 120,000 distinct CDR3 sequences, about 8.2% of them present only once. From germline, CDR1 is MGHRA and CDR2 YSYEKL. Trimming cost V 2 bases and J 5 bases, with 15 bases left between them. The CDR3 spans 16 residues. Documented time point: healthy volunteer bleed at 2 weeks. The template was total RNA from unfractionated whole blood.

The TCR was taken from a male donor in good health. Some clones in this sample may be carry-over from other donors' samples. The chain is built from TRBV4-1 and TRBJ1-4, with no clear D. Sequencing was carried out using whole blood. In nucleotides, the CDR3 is TGCGCCAGCAGCCAAATAGGGCAGGCGAACAATGAAAAACTGTTTTTT. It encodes CASSQIGQANNEKLFF.